This T cell receptor (beta chain) came from a study of blood T cell repertoires in COVID-19. Method: immunoSEQ multiplex PCR; TCRdb's copy keeps in-frame clones and lacks some. The repertoire has around 200,000 clones, roughly 90% of them found once; the top ten carry 1.5% to 2%. With 3 bases clipped from V and 9 bases from J, the junction kept 9 bases outside the gene matches. Germline assignment: CDR1 LGHDT and CDR2 YNNKEL (reference sequence). The CDR3 has 15 residues. This receptor was taken from a young man with active or convalescent COVID-19. V gene TRBV3-1 (or the pseudogene TRBV3-2) combines with J gene TRBJ2-1; 9 positions match TRBD2. The sequencing sample was made of peripheral blood. The chain's CDR3 is CASSQFLAGAGEQFF. CDR3 sequence (DNA): TGTGCCAGCAGCCAGTTTTTAGCGGGGGCGGGTGAGCAGTTCTTC.